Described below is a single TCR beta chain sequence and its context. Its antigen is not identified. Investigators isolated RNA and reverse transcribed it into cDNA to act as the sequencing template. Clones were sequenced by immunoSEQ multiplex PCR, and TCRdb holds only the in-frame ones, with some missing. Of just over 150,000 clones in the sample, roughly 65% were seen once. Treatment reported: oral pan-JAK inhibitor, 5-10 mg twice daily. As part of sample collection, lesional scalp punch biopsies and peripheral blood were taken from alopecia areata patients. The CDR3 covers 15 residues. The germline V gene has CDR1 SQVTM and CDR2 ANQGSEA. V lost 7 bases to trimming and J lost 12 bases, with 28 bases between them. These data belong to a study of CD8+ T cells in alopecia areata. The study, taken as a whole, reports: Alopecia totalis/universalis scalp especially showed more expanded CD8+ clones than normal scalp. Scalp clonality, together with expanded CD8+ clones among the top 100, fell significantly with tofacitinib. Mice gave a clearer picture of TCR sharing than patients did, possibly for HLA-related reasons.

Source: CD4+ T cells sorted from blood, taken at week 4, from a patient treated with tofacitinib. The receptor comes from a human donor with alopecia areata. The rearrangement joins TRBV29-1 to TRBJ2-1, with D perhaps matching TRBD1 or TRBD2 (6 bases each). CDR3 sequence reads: CSGTGGGQQMIGQFF. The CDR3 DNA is TGCAGCGGAACTGGAGGGGGACAACAAATGATTGGGCAGTTCTTC.